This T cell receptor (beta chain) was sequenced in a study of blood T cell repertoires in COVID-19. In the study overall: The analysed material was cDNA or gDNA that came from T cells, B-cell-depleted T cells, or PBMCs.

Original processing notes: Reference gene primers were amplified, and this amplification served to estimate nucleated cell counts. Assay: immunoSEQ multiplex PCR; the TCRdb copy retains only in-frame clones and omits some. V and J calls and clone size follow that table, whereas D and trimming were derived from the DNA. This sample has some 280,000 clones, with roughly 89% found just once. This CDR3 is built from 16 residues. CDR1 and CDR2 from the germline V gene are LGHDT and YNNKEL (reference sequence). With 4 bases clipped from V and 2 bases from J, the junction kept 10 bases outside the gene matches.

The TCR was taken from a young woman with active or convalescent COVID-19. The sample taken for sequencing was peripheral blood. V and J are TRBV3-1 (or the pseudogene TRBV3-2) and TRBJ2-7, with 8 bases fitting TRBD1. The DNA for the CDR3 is TGTGCCAGCAGCCTACACTCGGACAGGGCTACCTACGAGCAGTACTTC. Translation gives CASSLHSDRATYEQYF.